What follows are 32 T cell receptor beta chains derived from one specimen sequenced in a study of T cell responses to AZD1222 COVID-19 vaccine. Assay: immunoSEQ multiplex PCR; the TCRdb copy retains only in-frame clones and omits some. The table lists roughly 150,000 clones, around nine tenths of them singletons, with roughly 6.9% in the top ten. The sample here was peripheral blood, taken after recovery from COVID-19. The source of these receptors is an adult who had recovered from COVID-19.

This clone was counted a single time. This sequence joins TRBV7-2 and TRBJ2-3; a possible D gene is TRBD2 (6 bases). This CDR3 spans 15 amino acids. CDR1 SGHTA and CDR2 FQGNSA come from the germline V gene. The V end lost 5 bases, the J end lost 0 bases, and 12 bases lay between the germline ends. The CDR3 here is CASSVSGFSTDTQYF. Here the CDR3 DNA reads TGTGCCAGCAGCGTTAGCGGTTTTAGCACAGATACGCAGTATTTT.

V usage is TRBV6-1 and J usage is TRBJ2-7; no definite D call. V shed 1 base and J shed 0 bases, with 13 bases lying between them. The CDR3 runs 16 residues. Germline V gene sequence: CDR1 MNHNS, CDR2 SASEGT. The CDR3 coding sequence is TGTGCCAGCAGTGAAGAGGGTCTTGTAAACTCCTACGAGCAGTACTTC. Its protein product is CASSEEGLVNSYEQYF.

Only one count was recorded for this clone. J is TRBJ2-3 and V is TRBV7-8; maybe TRBD1 (6 bases). CDR1 SGHVS and CDR2 FQNEAQ come from the germline V gene. The length of the CDR3 is 15 residues. Deletions cut 1 base from V and 1 base from J, with 9 bases between. The DNA for the CDR3 is TGTGCCAGCAGCTTAGTCAGGGGCCGCACAGATACGCAGTATTTT. It encodes CASSLVRGRTDTQYF.

This clone occurred once. The chain couples TRBV2 to TRBJ1-5; 8 bases are a match to TRBD1. The junction had 4 bases not matched to a gene; V was cut back by 4 bases and J by 5 bases. The germline gives CDR1 SNHLY, CDR2 FYNNEI. The CDR3 is made up of 14 amino acids. The CDR3, as DNA: TGTGCCAGCAGTGGGGACAGGACCTATCAGCCCCAGCATTTT. The encoded protein is CASSGDRTYQPQHF.

The chain employs TRBV29-1 and TRBJ1-6; 9 bases agree with TRBD1. Germline CDR1 reads SQVTM; CDR2 reads ANQGSEA. With V trimmed by 6 bases and J by 19 bases, 10 bases remained unmatched. The CDR3 runs 11 residues. The CDR3, as DNA: TGCAGCGTCGATGACAGGGGGTCTCGGCACTTT. This encodes CSVDDRGSRHF.

The genes are TRBV5-1 and TRBJ2-7, with 15 positions matching TRBD2. CDR1 SGHRS and CDR2 YFSETQ come from the germline V gene. The CDR3 spans 17 residues. V was pared by 4 bases and J by 1 base, with 6 bases of the junction left unmatched. The chain's CDR3 is CASSAGLAGGVSYEQYF. In DNA form, the CDR3 reads TGCGCCAGCAGCGCAGGACTAGCGGGAGGGGTTTCCTACGAGCAGTACTTC. Based on the CDR3 plus reference TRBV5-1 and TRBJ2-7, the full variable domain is KAGVTQTPRYLIKTRGQQVTLSCSPISGHRSVSWYQQTPGQGLQFLFEYFSETQRNKGNFPGRFSGRQFSNSRSEMNVSTLELGDSALYLCASSAGLAGGVSYEQYFGPGTRLTVT.

V usage is TRBV29-1 and J usage is TRBJ1-1, with D uncertain. CDR3 length: 16 residues. Deletions cut 0 bases from V and 0 bases from J, with 14 bases between. Germline-derived CDR1 and CDR2 are SQVTM and ANQGSEA. The CDR3 DNA reads TGCAGCGTTGAAGATCGAGGGATCTCTTTGAACACTGAAGCTTTCTTT. Translating it yields CSVEDRGISLNTEAFF.

V usage is TRBV10-1 and J usage is TRBJ2-2, with D perhaps assigned TRBD1 or TRBD2 (5 bases each). Germline V gives CDR1 WNHNN, CDR2 SYGVQD (reference sequence). CDR3 length equals 14 residues. The germline V and J ends were trimmed by 4 bases and 7 bases, with 13 bases remaining between them. This chain's CDR3 is CASSVQGGGGELFF. Here the CDR3 DNA reads TGCGCCAGCAGTGTCCAGGGTGGAGGCGGGGAGCTGTTTTTT.

The chain joins TRBV6-2 or TRBV6-3 to TRBJ2-3, with D tentatively TRBD1 or TRBD2 (6 bases each). Trimming cost V 5 bases and J 2 bases, with 17 bases left between them. Germline V gene data show CDR1 as MNHEY and CDR2 as SVGEGT. CDR3 size: 16 residues. CDR3 residues: CASSPLPGALTDTQYF. The CDR3 region has the DNA TGTGCCAGCAGTCCCCTTCCGGGGGCCCTCACAGATACGCAGTATTTT.

J is TRBJ2-1 and V is TRBV7-8; a possible D gene is TRBD2 (6 bases). From germline, CDR1 is SGHVS and CDR2 FQNEAQ. CDR3 size: 14 residues. Trimming took 4 bases from V and 9 from J, leaving 16 bases between them. The CDR3 loop is CASSSRTTGAEQFF. CDR3 DNA sequence: TGTGCCAGCAGCTCGCGGACTACCGGGGCTGAGCAGTTCTTC.

The chain links TRBV11-2 to TRBJ2-5; 9 bases are shared with TRBD1. This CDR3 is built from 15 residues. CDR1 SGHAT and CDR2 FQNNGV come from the germline V gene. J gave up 2 bases and V 4 bases, and 5 bases lay outside the gene matches. In DNA form, the CDR3 reads TGTGCCAGCAGCTCTCCGGGACAGGGTCAAGAGACCCAGTACTTC. This translates into CASSSPGQGQETQYF.

This sequence joins TRBV5-6 and TRBJ2-5, with D perhaps TRBD1 (6 bases). Trimming removed 3 bases at V and 1 base at J, with 10 bases between. This CDR3 spans 14 amino acids. Germline V lookup: CDR1 SGHDT, CDR2 YYEEEE. CDR3 in amino acids: CASSSGTLQETQYF. In DNA form, the CDR3 reads TGTGCCAGCAGCTCGGGGACACTCCAAGAGACCCAGTACTTC.

The CDR3 sequence is CASSGASTWVADTQYF. The CDR3 DNA follows: TGTGCCAGCAGTGGGGCCTCCACCTGGGTTGCAGATACGCAGTATTTT. The J gene is TRBJ2-3, the V gene TRBV2; D is unresolved. CDR1 is SNHLY, CDR2 FYNNEI, per germline. With 4 bases removed from V and 4 bases from J, the gap between germline ends came to 18 bases. The CDR3 is 16 residues long.

This rearrangement joins TRBV11-3 to TRBJ2-7; no definite D call. The CDR3 covers 14 residues. Germline V gene lookup returns CDR1 SGHNT and CDR2 YENEEA. Trimming removed 1 base at V and 1 base at J, with 8 bases between. The CDR3 loop reads CASSLAGGSYEQYF. For the CDR3, the DNA is TGTGCCAGCAGCTTAGCGGGCGGTTCCTACGAGCAGTACTTC.

This chain uses TRBV6-5 with TRBJ1-1; 7 bases align to TRBD1. Germline-derived CDR1 and CDR2 are MNHEY and SVGAGI. This CDR3 has 15 residues. The V segment lost 4 bases and the J segment 5 bases; nucleotides outside the gene matches: 10. CDR3 region: CASSSAGGEKTEAFF. CDR3 DNA: TGTGCCAGCAGTTCCGCAGGGGGGGAAAAAACTGAAGCTTTCTTT.

CDR3 DNA sequence: TGCAGCGCTCAGACAGGGACCGATACCTCACCCCTCCACTTT. This encodes CSAQTGTDTSPLHF. The rearrangement links TRBV29-1 to TRBJ1-6; 7 positions agree with TRBD1. This CDR3 is 14 amino acids long. The V and J ends lost 7 bases and 10 bases, in that order; junction bases with no gene match: 13. Per the germline V gene, CDR1 is SQVTM and CDR2 is ANQGSEA.

The chain recombines TRBV12-5 with TRBJ1-2; D is unresolved. The CDR3 totals 13 residues. Germline CDR1 LGHNT, CDR2 FRNRAP. The ends were cut back, 5 bases at V and 1 base at J, with 8 bases in the middle. The CDR3 coding sequence is TGTGCTAGTGGTCTGCGTGATAACTATGGCTACACCTTC. Its protein product is CASGLRDNYGYTF.

The rearrangement links TRBV6-1 to TRBJ2-7, with TRBD1 matching over 11 bases. The length of the CDR3 is 13 residues. Germline V gene sequence: CDR1 MNHNS, CDR2 SASEGT. Trimming removed 5 bases from V and 7 bases from J; junction bases left unmatched: 4. CDR3 residues: CASSWDRGGEQYF. In DNA form, the CDR3 reads TGTGCCAGCAGTTGGGACAGGGGGGGAGAGCAGTACTTC.

The V call is TRBV6-1, the J call TRBJ2-2; tentatively, D is TRBD2 (6 bases). The CDR3 has 15 residues. The germline gives CDR1 MNHNS, CDR2 SASEGT. Between the trimmed V and J ends, which lost 3 bases and 3 bases, there was a span of 11 bases. The CDR3 DNA reads TGTGCCAGCAGTGAGCCGGGAGAGTACACCGGGGAGCTGTTTTTT. This encodes CASSEPGEYTGELFF.

This clone showed up just a few times. The chain combines TRBV14 with TRBJ2-3; 13 positions agree with TRBD2. The trim removed 5 bases at V and 2 bases at J, leaving 4 bases unmatched. CDR1 is SGHDN, CDR2 FVKESK, per germline. CDR3 length: 16 amino acids. The CDR3 is CASSTGLAGPTDTQYF. The CDR3 coding sequence is TGTGCCAGCAGCACGGGACTAGCGGGACCCACAGATACGCAGTATTTT.

V gene TRBV4-1 combines with J gene TRBJ1-1, with D tentatively TRBD1 (5 bases). In germline, CDR1 is MGHRA, CDR2 YSYEKL. This CDR3 comprises 14 residues. The germline V and J ends were trimmed by 1 base and 8 bases, with 14 bases remaining between them. The CDR3, as DNA: TGCGCCAGCAGCCAAGCCCCGGGGGATAGGGAAGCTTTCTTT. As protein: CASSQAPGDREAFF.

The chain combines TRBV6-6 with TRBJ2-7; D gene uncertain. V lost 3 bases to trimming and J lost 0 bases, with 12 bases between them. The CDR3 loop spans 15 amino acids. The germline gives CDR1 MNHNY, CDR2 SVGAGI (reference sequence). Here the CDR3 reads CASSYGSRYSYEQYF. The CDR3 DNA follows: TGTGCCAGCAGTTATGGCTCCCGTTACTCCTACGAGCAGTACTTC.

The chain combines TRBV5-4 with TRBJ1-1; 9 positions agree with TRBD1. Unmatched junction bases numbered 7, after V lost 2 bases and J lost 5 bases. Looked up from germline, CDR1 is SGHNT and CDR2 is YYREEE (reference sequence). The CDR3 has 15 residues. The CDR3 region has the DNA TGTGCCAGCAGCTTATCCTTGACAGGGGGAACTGAAGCTTTCTTT. Protein: CASSLSLTGGTEAFF.

The rearrangement joins TRBV5-1 to TRBJ1-6, with TRBD1 as a possible D gene (6 bases). The V and J ends lost 6 bases and 10 bases respectively, with 17 bases between them. Germline V gives CDR1 SGHRS, CDR2 YFSETQ. This CDR3 comprises 14 residues. The CDR3 spells CASTLRGKGSPLHF. CDR3 in DNA: TGCGCCAGCACCTTAAGGGGGAAAGGGTCACCCCTCCACTTT.

The rearrangement uses TRBV28 and TRBJ2-3; 7 bases agree with TRBD2. Germline CDR1 MDHEN, CDR2 SYDVKM. The CDR3 is 16 residues long. J lost 4 bases, V lost 7 bases, and 14 bases had no gene match. CDR3 loop: CASKGVYGRTPDTQYF. The CDR3 coding sequence is TGTGCCAGCAAGGGTGTGTACGGGAGGACCCCAGATACGCAGTATTTT. Combining the CDR3 with reference TRBV28 and TRBJ2-3 gives the whole variable domain DVKVTQSSRYLVKRTGEKVFLECVQDMDHENMFWYRQDPGLGLRLIYFSYDVKMKEKGDIPEGYSVSREKKERFSLILESASTNQTSMYLCASKGVYGRTPDTQYFGPGTRLTVL.

The chain uses TRBV15 and TRBJ2-5, with no clear D. Germline V gene lookup returns CDR1 LNHNV and CDR2 YYDKDF (reference sequence). This CDR3 spans 13 amino acids. The germline V and J ends were trimmed by 5 bases and 4 bases, with 11 bases remaining between them. The CDR3 here is CATSRGYRETQYF. CDR3 DNA sequence: TGTGCCACCAGCCGTGGGTACAGAGAGACCCAGTACTTC. The complete variable domain, with remaining parts taken from reference TRBV15 and TRBJ2-5, reads DAMVIQNPRYQVTQFGKPVTLSCSQTLNHNVMYWYQQKSSQAPKLLFHYYDKDFNNEADTPDNFQSRRPNTSFCFLDIRSPGLGDTAMYLCATSRGYRETQYFGPGTRLLVL.

This clone was seen just once. The chain employs TRBV2 and TRBJ2-7; D call uncertain. The CDR3 length is 15 residues. The ends were cut back, 3 bases at V and 5 bases at J, with 17 bases in the middle. Germline V gene sequence: CDR1 SNHLY, CDR2 FYNNEI. CDR3: CASSEGKGFLDEQYF. Here the CDR3 DNA reads TGTGCCAGCAGTGAGGGCAAAGGGTTTTTGGACGAGCAGTACTTC.

The CDR3 protein is CASSYREPYEQYF. CDR3 DNA sequence: TGTGCCAGCAGTTACAGGGAACCCTACGAGCAGTACTTC. V is TRBV6-6 and J is TRBJ2-7; no clear D. The germline V gene encodes CDR1 MNHNY and CDR2 SVGAGI (reference sequence). The length of the CDR3 is 13 residues. V was pared by 2 bases and J by 2 bases, with 7 bases between.

The V gene is TRBV10-3, the J gene TRBJ2-2, with 8 bases that match TRBD1. This CDR3 region has 16 residues. The ends lost 0 bases at V and 5 bases at J; junction bases unmatched: 5. Germline V lookup: CDR1 ENHRY, CDR2 SYGVKD. This chain's CDR3 is CAISESETGVTGELFF. DNA of the CDR3: TGTGCCATCAGTGAGTCGGAGACAGGGGTGACCGGGGAGCTGTTTTTT.

The genes are TRBV25-1 and TRBJ2-7, with D possibly called TRBD1 or TRBD2 (5 bases each). The CDR3 is 15 residues long. The ends were cut back, 3 bases at V and 7 bases at J, with 19 bases in the middle. Germline loops: CDR1 MGHDK, CDR2 SYGVNS. CDR3: CASSEPGRRVGEQYF. The DNA for the CDR3 is TGTGCCAGCAGTGAGCCGGGACGGCGAGTGGGAGAGCAGTACTTC.

The genes are TRBV10-1 and TRBJ1-2; D is unclear. Per the germline V gene, CDR1 is WNHNN and CDR2 is SYGVQD (reference sequence). The CDR3 loop spans 13 amino acids. Trimming stripped 9 bases from V and 2 bases from J, with 13 bases between. The CDR3, as DNA: TGCGCCAGAGATTCGACCAGAAACTATGGCTACACCTTC. It encodes CARDSTRNYGYTF.

This chain links TRBV10-3 with TRBJ1-2, with D perhaps matching TRBD1 (6 bases). Trimming removed 11 bases from V and 3 bases from J, with 25 bases in between. This CDR3 has 16 amino acids. Germline V gene data show CDR1 as ENHRY and CDR2 as SYGVKD. Here the CDR3 DNA reads TGTGCCTCCCAACCTGGCGGGACAACAAAGGACTATGGCTACACCTTC. Translated, it gives CASQPGGTTKDYGYTF.